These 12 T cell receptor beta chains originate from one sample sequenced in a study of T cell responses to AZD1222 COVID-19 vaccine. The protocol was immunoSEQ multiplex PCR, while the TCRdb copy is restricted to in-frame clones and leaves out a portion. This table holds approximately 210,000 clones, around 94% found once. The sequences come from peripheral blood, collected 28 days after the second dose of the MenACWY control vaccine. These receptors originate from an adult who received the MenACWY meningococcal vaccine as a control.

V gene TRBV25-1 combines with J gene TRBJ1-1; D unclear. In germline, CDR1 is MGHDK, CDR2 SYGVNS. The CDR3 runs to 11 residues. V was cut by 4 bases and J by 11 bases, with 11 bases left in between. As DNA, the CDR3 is TGTGCCAGCAGTGCCACGTGGAGGGCTTTCTTT. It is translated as CASSATWRAFF.

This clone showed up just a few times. The chain's CDR3 is CASSQWGLAGGEQYF. The CDR3 DNA reads as TGTGCCAGCAGCCAATGGGGGCTAGCGGGAGGGGAGCAGTACTTC. The chain uses TRBV14 and TRBJ2-7; 12 bases agree with TRBD2. The germline V gene has CDR1 SGHDN and CDR2 FVKESK. The CDR3 runs to 15 residues. The J segment lost 7 bases and the V segment lost 2 bases, leaving 6 bases of the junction unmatched.

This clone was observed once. This CDR3 reads CSVVGDSNQPQHF. CDR3 sequence (DNA): TGCAGCGTTGTTGGGGATAGCAATCAGCCCCAGCATTTT. The chain employs TRBV29-1 and TRBJ1-5; D ambiguous. Germline CDR1 and CDR2: SQVTM and ANQGSEA. The CDR3 is 13 residues long. V dropped 4 bases and J dropped 0 bases, with 7 bases sitting between them.

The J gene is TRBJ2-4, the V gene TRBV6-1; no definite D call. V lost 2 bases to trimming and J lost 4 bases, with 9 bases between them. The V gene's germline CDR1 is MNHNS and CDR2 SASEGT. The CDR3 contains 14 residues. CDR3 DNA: TGTGCCAGCAGTGAATACTACAGTAAAAACATTCAGTACTTC. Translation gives CASSEYYSKNIQYF.

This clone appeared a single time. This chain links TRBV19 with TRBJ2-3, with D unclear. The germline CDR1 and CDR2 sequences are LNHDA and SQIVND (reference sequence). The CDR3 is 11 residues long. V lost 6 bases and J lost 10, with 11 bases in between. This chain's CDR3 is CASSLTGAQYF. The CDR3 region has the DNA TGTGCCAGTAGCCTTACTGGCGCGCAGTATTTT.

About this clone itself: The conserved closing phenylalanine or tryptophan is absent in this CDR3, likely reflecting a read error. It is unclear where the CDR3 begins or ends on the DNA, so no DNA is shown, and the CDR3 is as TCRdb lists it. Here the CDR3 reads CASSPLGPDP. The rearrangement links TRBV7-9 to TRBJ1-2; the listed D gene, TRBD1, was not tested against the DNA. The CDR3 has 10 residues if both end residues are counted. CDR1 is SEHNR, CDR2 FQNEAQ, per germline (reference sequence).

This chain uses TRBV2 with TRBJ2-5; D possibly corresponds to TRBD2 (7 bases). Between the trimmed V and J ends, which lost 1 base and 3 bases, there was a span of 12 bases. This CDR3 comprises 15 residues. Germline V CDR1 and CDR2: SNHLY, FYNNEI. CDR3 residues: CASSEGLGGEETQYF. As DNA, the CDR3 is TGTGCCAGCAGTGAAGGCCTAGGGGGGGAAGAGACCCAGTACTTC.

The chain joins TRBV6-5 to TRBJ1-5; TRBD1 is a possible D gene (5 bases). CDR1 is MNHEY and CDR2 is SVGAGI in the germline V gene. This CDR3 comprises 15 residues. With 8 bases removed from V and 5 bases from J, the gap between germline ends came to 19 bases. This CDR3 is CASSLRGDTDQPQHF. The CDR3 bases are TGTGCCAGCTCCCTCCGGGGGGATACCGATCAGCCCCAGCATTTT.

The CDR3 DNA follows: TGTGCCAGCAGTACAAACCCCAGTATCCAAGAGACCCAGTACTTC. The encoded protein is CASSTNPSIQETQYF. V is TRBV27 and J is TRBJ2-5; D remains ambiguous. V shed 5 bases and J shed 1 base, with 14 bases lying between them. CDR3 size: 15 residues. In germline, CDR1 is MNHEY, CDR2 SMNVEV (reference sequence).

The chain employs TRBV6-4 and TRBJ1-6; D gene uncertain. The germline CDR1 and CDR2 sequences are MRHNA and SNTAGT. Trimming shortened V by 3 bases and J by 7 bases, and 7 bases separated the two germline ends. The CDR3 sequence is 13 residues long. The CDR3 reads CASSESGNSPLHF. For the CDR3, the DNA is TGTGCCAGCAGTGAATCGGGGAATTCACCCCTCCACTTT.

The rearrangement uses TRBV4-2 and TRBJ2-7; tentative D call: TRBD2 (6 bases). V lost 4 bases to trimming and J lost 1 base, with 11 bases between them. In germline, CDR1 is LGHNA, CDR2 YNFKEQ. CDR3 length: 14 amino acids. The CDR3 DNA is TGTGCCAGCAGCCTCCGACTAGATTCCTACGAGCAGTACTTC. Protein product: CASSLRLDSYEQYF.

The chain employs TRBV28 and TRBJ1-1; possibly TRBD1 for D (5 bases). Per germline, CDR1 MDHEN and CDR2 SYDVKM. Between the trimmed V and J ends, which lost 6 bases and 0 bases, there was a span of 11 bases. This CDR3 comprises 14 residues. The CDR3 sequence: CASSRTGLNTEAFF. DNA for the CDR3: TGTGCCAGCAGCAGAACAGGATTGAACACTGAAGCTTTCTTT.